The T cell receptor beta chain under discussion was sequenced for a study of blood T cells in healthy people across ages. Samples had at least 6.5 million PBMCs isolated from them. A second PCR of roughly 7 to 11 cycles used a sample-barcoded 5' primer and a J-beta primer mix. TCRdb passed the 5' RACE reads through MiXCR, listing each CDR3 protein once. The sample has around 870,000 distinct CDR3 sequences, 25% to 35% seen once. Study-wide points: There were more naive CD4+ cells and higher diversity in long-lived donors than in aged donors.

This clonotype has ten or more counts. The antigen is not known. Trimming took 7 bases from V and 7 from J, leaving 14 bases between them. CDR3 length: 13 amino acids. Germline CDR1 SNHLY, CDR2 FYNNEI. The chain has TRBV2 and TRBJ2-1; no clear D gene. The sequencing input was blood. This receptor was obtained from a woman older than 75 in good health. The CDR3 DNA sequence: TGTGCCAGCACCGGGCGGCGGATAAATGAGCAGTTCTTC. Amino acids: CASTGRRINEQFF. The variable domain in full, completed from reference TRBV2 and TRBJ2-1, reads EPEVTQTPSHQVTQMGQEVILRCVPISNHLYFYWYRQILGQKVEFLVSFYNNEISEKSEIFDDQFSVERPDGSNFTLKIRSTKLEDSAMYFCASTGRRINEQFFGPGTRLTVL.